This TCR beta chain is from a study of blood T cell repertoires in COVID-19 (dated by TCRdb to about 2020). In terms of the full investigation: Samples from collaborators originated in the United States, Italy and Spain and spanned both the acute and convalescent phases of COVID-19. The prospective study material was composed of cDNA or gDNA derived from T cells, B-cell-depleted T cells, or PBMCs. Deeply sampled blood TCRbeta repertoires from subjects exposed to, actively infected with, or recovered from COVID-19 were included in the dataset. The repertoires were released in a freely available public database intended as a resource for research on the immune response to SARS-CoV-2. The samples were drawn from the first 160 participants of the ongoing ImmuneRACE study and from about 1,200 subjects provided by 6 global collaborators. A de-identified subject ID, COVID-19 status, age in years and sex were almost always included in the sample metadata. HLA class I and class II types, where available, came from metadata supplied by the sample provider rather than from assay-based typing. Here is what the overall study found, with its caveats: The quantity of clinical and demographic metadata differed by source and by participant and was supplied without curation.

The collaborating institutions used their own protocols to collect whole blood in K2EDTA tubes. For TCRbeta analysis, collaborator samples were shipped as frozen whole blood, as isolated PBMCs, or as DNA extracted from either sample type. TCRbeta CDR3 regions were amplified from genomic DNA by means of the immunoSEQ Assay, a bias-controlled multiplex PCR. The study's own analysis went as follows. The number of nucleated cells in each sample was estimated by amplification of reference gene primers within the assay. Sequence reads were collapsed and filtered to measure the absolute abundance of every unique TCRbeta CDR3 rearrangement. Productive Simpson clonality was computed per sample as the square root of Simpson's diversity index over productive rearrangements. The source is immuneACCESS, and TCRdb retained only in-frame sequences with V and J called. Part of the clones is not carried over; for the studies checked, unresolved V genes explain less than half of this, and the remainder is unexplained. V and J calls and clone size are given by that table; D and trimming were obtained from the DNA. The sample includes some 120,000 clones, with more than 75% observed a single time. In total, the top ten clones hold roughly 2.1% of the sample.

V sheds 5 bases and J sheds 0 bases, leaving 11 bases between their ends. The CDR1 and CDR2 encoded by the germline V gene are SQVTM and ANQGSEA. CDR3 length: 14 amino acids, cysteine to phenylalanine. Only CDR3 DNA remains: 42 bases, in frame from the first base. For this clone: Its cognate antigen has yet to be identified. No much larger clone exists at a distance of one base, and base qualities are not known.

The specimen was peripheral blood. This sequence originates from a woman aged 45-65 years with acute or convalescent COVID-19. The rearrangement combines TRBV29-1 with TRBJ1-5, and perhaps TRBD1 as D gene, on 5 matching bases. The CDR3 region: CSVLGVNSNQPQHF. The DNA reads as follows: TGCAGCGTTCTAGGGGTTAATAGCAATCAGCCCCAGCATTTT.